This TCR beta chain was retrieved from a study of cytomegalovirus exposure and HLA in healthy donors. The CDR3 consists of 17 residues. V lost 5 bases and J lost 9; bases outside the gene matches: 11. The germline gives CDR1 SGHVS, CDR2 FNYEAQ. Use of 60 Vbeta and 13 Jbeta primers characterized the PCR. Libraries were prepared by immunoSEQ multiplex PCR; TCRdb keeps only in-frame clonotypes and omits some of them. The table lists roughly 180,000 clones, 75% to 85% of them singletons. Concerning this clone itself: The target antigen is unknown.

Each donor's status was that of a healthy bone marrow donor. While unrecorded immune exposures were likely, the donors were nominally healthy when sampled. Study observations and caveats: In an earlier analysis, productive rearrangement rates for most beta V segments clustered near 87% or 30%.

The sequencing input was PBMCs. This receptor was obtained from a girl aged 5-17 years in good health and CMV-seropositive. The V gene is TRBV7-6, the J gene TRBJ2-1; 15 nucleotides match TRBD2. CDR3 sequence: CASSPGLAGGLRIEQFF. The CDR3 DNA reads TGTGCCAGCAGCCCGGGACTAGCGGGGGGCCTTCGCATTGAGCAGTTCTTC. The full variable domain, in which reference TRBV7-6 and TRBJ2-1 provide the parts outside the CDR3, is GAGVSQSPRYKVTKRGQDVALRCDPISGHVSLYWYRQALGQGPEFLTYFNYEAQQDKSGLPNDRFSAERPEGSISTLTIQRTEQRDSAMYRCASSPGLAGGLRIEQFFGPGTRLTVL.